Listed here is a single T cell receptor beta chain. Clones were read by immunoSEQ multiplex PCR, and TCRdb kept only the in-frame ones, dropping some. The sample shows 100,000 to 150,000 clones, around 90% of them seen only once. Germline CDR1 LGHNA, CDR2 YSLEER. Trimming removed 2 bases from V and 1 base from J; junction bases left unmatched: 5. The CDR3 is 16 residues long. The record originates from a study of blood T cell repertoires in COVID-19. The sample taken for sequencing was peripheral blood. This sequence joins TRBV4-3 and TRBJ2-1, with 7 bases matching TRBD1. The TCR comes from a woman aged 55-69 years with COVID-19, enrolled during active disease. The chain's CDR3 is CASSQTGVGSYNEQFF. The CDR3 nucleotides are TGCGCCAGCAGCCAAACAGGGGTAGGGTCCTACAATGAGCAGTTCTTC.